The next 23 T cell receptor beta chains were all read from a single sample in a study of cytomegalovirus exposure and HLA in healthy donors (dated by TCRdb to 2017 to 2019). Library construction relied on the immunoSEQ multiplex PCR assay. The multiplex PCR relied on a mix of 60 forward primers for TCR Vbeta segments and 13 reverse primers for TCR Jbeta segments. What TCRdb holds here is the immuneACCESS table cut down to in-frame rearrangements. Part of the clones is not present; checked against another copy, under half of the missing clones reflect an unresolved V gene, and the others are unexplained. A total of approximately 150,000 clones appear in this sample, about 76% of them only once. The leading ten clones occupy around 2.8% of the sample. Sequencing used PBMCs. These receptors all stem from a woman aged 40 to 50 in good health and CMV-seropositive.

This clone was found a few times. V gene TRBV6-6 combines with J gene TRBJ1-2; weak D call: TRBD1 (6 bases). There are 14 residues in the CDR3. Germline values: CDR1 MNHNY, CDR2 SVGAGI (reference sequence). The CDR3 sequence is CALSIQGGNYGYTF. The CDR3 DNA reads TGTGCTCTCAGCATACAGGGCGGTAACTATGGCTACACCTTC.

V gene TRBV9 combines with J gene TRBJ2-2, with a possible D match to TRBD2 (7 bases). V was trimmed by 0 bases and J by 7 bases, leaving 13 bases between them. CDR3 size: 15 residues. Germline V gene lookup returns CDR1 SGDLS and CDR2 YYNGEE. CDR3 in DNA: TGTGCCAGCAGCGTAGAGGGGGGGCGAAACGGGGAGCTGTTTTTT. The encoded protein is CASSVEGGRNGELFF.

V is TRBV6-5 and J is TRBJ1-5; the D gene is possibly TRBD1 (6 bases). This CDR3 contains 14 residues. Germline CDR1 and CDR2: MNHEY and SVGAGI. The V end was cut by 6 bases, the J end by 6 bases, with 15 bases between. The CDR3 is CASRTTGRGQPQHF. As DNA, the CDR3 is TGTGCCAGCAGAACCACAGGGAGGGGTCAGCCCCAGCATTTT.

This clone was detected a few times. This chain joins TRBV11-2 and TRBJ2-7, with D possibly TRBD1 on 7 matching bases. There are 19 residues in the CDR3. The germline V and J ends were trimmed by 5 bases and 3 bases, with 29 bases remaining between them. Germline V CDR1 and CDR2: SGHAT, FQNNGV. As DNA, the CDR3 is TGTGCCAGCAGCCGGCGTTTTCCGGGGGACAGCGGGCTAAACTACGAGCAGTACTTC. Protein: CASSRRFPGDSGLNYEQYF.

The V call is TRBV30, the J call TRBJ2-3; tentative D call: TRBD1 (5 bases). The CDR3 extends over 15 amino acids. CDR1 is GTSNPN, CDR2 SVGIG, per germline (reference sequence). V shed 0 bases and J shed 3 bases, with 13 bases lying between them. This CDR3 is CAWSVKGRKTDTQYF. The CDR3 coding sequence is TGTGCCTGGAGTGTAAAGGGGCGCAAAACAGATACGCAGTATTTT.

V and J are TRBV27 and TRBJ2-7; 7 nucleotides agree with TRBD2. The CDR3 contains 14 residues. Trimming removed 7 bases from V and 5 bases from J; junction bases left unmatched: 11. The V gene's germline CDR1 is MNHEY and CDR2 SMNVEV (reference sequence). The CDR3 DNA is TGTGCCAGCACTTCCCCGACTAGCATCAACGAGCAGTACTTC. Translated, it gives CASTSPTSINEQYF.

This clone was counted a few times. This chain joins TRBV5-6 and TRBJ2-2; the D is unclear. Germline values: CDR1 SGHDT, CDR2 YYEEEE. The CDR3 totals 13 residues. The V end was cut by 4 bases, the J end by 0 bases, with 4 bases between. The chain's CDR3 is CASSPPNTGELFF. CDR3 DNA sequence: TGTGCCAGCAGCCCTCCGAACACCGGGGAGCTGTTTTTT.

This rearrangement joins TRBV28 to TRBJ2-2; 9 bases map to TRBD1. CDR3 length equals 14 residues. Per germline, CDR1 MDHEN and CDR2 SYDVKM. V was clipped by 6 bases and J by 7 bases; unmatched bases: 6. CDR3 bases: TGTGCCAGCAGGGGGACAGGGCTTGGCGGGGAGCTGTTTTTT. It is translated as CASRGTGLGGELFF.

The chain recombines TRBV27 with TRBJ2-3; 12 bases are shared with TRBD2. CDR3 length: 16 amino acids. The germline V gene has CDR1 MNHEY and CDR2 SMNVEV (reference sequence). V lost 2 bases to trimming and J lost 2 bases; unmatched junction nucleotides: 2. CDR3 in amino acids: CASSLRTSGTTDTQYF. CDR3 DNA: TGTGCCAGCAGTTTAAGGACTAGCGGGACCACAGATACGCAGTATTTT.

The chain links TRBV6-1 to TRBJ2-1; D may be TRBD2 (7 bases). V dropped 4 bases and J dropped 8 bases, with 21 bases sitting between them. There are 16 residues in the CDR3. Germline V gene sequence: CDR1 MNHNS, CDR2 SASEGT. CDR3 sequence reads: CASSAGRGGRGHEQFF. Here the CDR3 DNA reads TGTGCCAGCAGTGCCGGCCGCGGGGGCCGTGGGCATGAGCAGTTCTTC.

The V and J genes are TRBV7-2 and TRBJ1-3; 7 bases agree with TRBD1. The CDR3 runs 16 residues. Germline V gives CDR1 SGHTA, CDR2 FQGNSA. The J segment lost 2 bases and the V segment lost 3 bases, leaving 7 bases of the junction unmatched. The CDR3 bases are TGTGCCAGCAGCTTTAGGAGACAGGGTACTGGAAACACCATATATTTT. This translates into CASSFRRQGTGNTIYF.

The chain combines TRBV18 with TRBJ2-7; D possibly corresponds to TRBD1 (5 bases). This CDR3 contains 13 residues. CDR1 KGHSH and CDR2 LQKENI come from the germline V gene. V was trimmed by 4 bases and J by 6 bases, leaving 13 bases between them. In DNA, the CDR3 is TGTGCCAGCTCACTTTACAGGATTCGCGAGCAGTACTTC. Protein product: CASSLYRIREQYF. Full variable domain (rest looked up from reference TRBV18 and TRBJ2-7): NAGVMQNPRHLVRRRGQEARLRCSPMKGHSHVYWYRQLPEEGLKFMVYLQKENIIDESGMPKERFSAEFPKEGPSILRIQQVVRGDSAAYFCASSLYRIREQYFGPGTRLTVT.

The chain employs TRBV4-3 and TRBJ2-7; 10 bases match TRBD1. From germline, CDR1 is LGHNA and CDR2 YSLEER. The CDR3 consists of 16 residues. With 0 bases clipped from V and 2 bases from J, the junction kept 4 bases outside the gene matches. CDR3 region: CASSQEIGQGAYEQYF. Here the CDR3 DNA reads TGCGCCAGCAGCCAAGAAATCGGACAGGGGGCCTACGAGCAGTACTTC.

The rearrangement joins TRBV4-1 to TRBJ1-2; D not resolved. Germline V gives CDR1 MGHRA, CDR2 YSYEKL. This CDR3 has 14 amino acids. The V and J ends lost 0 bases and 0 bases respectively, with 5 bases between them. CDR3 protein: CASSQDNTNYGYTF. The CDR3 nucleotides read TGCGCCAGCAGCCAAGATAACACTAACTATGGCTACACCTTC.

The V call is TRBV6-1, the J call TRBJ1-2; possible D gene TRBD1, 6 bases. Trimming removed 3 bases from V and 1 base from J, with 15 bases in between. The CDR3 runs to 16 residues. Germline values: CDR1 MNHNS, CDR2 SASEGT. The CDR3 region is CASSDADRKNNYGYTF. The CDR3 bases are TGTGCCAGCAGTGACGCCGACAGGAAGAATAACTATGGCTACACCTTC.

The CDR3 coding sequence is TGCGCCAGTGAGAGGACTGGATCCGGCTCCTATGGCTACACCTTC. Translation: CASERTGSGSYGYTF. The rearrangement uses TRBV4-1 and TRBJ1-2; D remains ambiguous. CDR1 and CDR2 (germline): MGHRA, YSYEKL. With 9 bases removed from V and 4 bases from J, the gap between germline ends came to 21 bases. The CDR3 extends over 15 amino acids.

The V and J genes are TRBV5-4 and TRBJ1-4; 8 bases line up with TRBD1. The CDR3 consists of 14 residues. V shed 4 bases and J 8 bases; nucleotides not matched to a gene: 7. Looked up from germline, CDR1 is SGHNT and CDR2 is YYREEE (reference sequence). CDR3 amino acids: CASSPDRASEKLFF. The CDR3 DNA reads TGTGCCAGCAGCCCGGACAGGGCCAGCGAAAAACTGTTTTTT.

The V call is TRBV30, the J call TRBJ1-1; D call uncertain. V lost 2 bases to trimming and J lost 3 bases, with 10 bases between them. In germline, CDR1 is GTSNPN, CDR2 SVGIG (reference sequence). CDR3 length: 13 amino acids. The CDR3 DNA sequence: TGTGCCTGGAGTTTGGGCTTCGACACTGAAGCTTTCTTT. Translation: CAWSLGFDTEAFF.

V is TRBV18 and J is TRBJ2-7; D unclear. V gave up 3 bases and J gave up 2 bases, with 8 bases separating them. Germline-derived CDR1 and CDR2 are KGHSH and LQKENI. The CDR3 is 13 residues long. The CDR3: CASSPTAAYEQYF. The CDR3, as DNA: TGTGCCAGCTCACCTACAGCAGCCTACGAGCAGTACTTC.

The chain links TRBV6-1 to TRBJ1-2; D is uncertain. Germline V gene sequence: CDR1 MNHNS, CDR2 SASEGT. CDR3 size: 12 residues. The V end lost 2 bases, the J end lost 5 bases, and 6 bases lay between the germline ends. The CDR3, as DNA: TGTGCCAGCAGTGAAAGGAGTTATGGCTACACCTTC. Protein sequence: CASSERSYGYTF.

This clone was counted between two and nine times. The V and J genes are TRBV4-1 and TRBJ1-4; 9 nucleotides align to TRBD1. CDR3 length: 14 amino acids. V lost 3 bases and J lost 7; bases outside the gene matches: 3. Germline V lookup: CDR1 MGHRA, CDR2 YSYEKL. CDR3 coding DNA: TGCGCCAGCAGCCAGGGACAGGGACCTGAAAAACTGTTTTTT. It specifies CASSQGQGPEKLFF.

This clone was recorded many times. The DNA for the CDR3 is TGTGCCAGCAAGTTCGGGGCAGGGGGCGAGCAGTACTTC. Protein sequence: CASKFGAGGEQYF. The V and J genes are TRBV6-6 and TRBJ2-7, with TRBD1 matching over 7 bases. Germline V gene sequence: CDR1 MNHNY, CDR2 SVGAGI (reference sequence). There are 13 residues in the CDR3. The V and J ends lost 7 bases and 6 bases, in that order; junction bases with no gene match: 9.

The DNA of the CDR3 is TGCGCCAGCAGCCCCGCCTCGGGGGGCACAGATACGCAGTATTTT. It encodes CASSPASGGTDTQYF. V usage is TRBV4-3 and J usage is TRBJ2-3, with a possible D match to TRBD2 (6 bases). The germline V and J ends were trimmed by 4 bases and 1 base, with 12 bases remaining between them. CDR1 is LGHNA and CDR2 is YSLEER in the germline V gene. The CDR3 is made up of 15 amino acids.